Following are 20 T cell receptor beta chains from one sample sequenced in a study of technical replicates of blood from a handful of donors. The method was immunoSEQ multiplex PCR; TCRdb's version includes in-frame clones alone and lacks a portion of them. The table has around 80,000 clones, roughly 92% seen once; the top ten hold 0.25%. Material: T cells isolated from PBMCs. These receptors were collected from a human donor in good health.

This chain joins TRBV6-6 and TRBJ1-3; D remains ambiguous. Trimming pared 5 bases from V and 2 bases from J, leaving 13 bases between. Per the germline V gene, CDR1 is MNHNY and CDR2 is SVGAGI (reference sequence). The CDR3 totals 15 residues. The CDR3 region is CASSVPPAAGNTIYF. DNA for the CDR3: TGTGCCAGCAGTGTCCCCCCCGCGGCTGGAAACACCATATATTTT.

J is TRBJ2-5 and V is TRBV10-3; D call uncertain. The CDR3 loop spans 14 amino acids. Germline V CDR1 and CDR2: ENHRY, SYGVKD. V shed 1 base and J shed 2 bases, with 8 bases lying between them. This chain's CDR3 is CAISEYAEQETQYF. Here the CDR3 DNA reads TGTGCCATCAGTGAGTATGCGGAACAAGAGACCCAGTACTTC.

V is TRBV28 and J is TRBJ1-5; 9 nucleotides agree with TRBD1. The CDR3 consists of 16 residues. J lost 1 base, V lost 2 bases, and 3 bases had no gene match. Germline V lookup: CDR1 MDHEN, CDR2 SYDVKM. CDR3 protein: CASSLTGGLSNQPQHF. CDR3 DNA sequence: TGTGCCAGCAGTTTAACAGGGGGCTTGAGCAATCAGCCCCAGCATTTT. The full variable domain, rest sourced from reference TRBV28 and TRBJ1-5, is DVKVTQSSRYLVKRTGEKVFLECVQDMDHENMFWYRQDPGLGLRLIYFSYDVKMKEKGDIPEGYSVSREKKERFSLILESASTNQTSMYLCASSLTGGLSNQPQHFGDGTRLSIL.

The chain joins TRBV5-1 to TRBJ2-4, with D hard to call. The CDR3 has 17 amino acids. Germline V CDR1 and CDR2: SGHRS, YFSETQ. V was cut by 1 base and J by 3 bases, with 17 bases left in between. The CDR3 DNA reads as TGCGCCAGCAGCTTGTTTTCTGGAGTTCTTGGCAAAAACATTCAGTACTTC. Translated, it gives CASSLFSGVLGKNIQYF. The full variable domain, its missing parts supplied by reference TRBV5-1 and TRBJ2-4, is KAGVTQTPRYLIKTRGQQVTLSCSPISGHRSVSWYQQTPGQGLQFLFEYFSETQRNKGNFPGRFSGRQFSNSRSEMNVSTLELGDSALYLCASSLFSGVLGKNIQYFGAGTRLSVL.

The rearrangement joins TRBV4-1 to TRBJ2-1, with 10 nucleotides matching TRBD1. CDR1 is MGHRA and CDR2 is YSYEKL in the germline V gene. There are 18 residues in the CDR3. V shed 4 bases, J shed 6 bases, and the junction held 15 bases outside the gene matches. CDR3 in amino acids: CASSPRSPGTGETNEQFF. CDR3 nucleotides: TGCGCCAGCAGCCCCCGAAGTCCCGGGACAGGGGAAACCAATGAGCAGTTCTTC.

The chain carries TRBV4-2 and TRBJ2-1, with 13 bases lining up with TRBD2. The CDR3 is made up of 17 amino acids. Germline values: CDR1 LGHNA, CDR2 YNFKEQ. V lost 0 bases, J lost 10 bases, and 9 bases stayed unmatched. CDR3 loop: CASSQDHLGLAGLEQFF. The CDR3 DNA reads as TGTGCCAGCAGCCAAGATCATTTGGGACTAGCGGGGCTCGAGCAGTTCTTC.

This chain uses TRBV27 with TRBJ2-7; a possible D gene is TRBD2 (5 bases). Per germline, CDR1 MNHEY and CDR2 SMNVEV (reference sequence). The CDR3 loop spans 15 amino acids. Trimming took off 0 bases at V and 1 base at J, with 10 bases between the two ends. This CDR3 is CASSLSIRESYEQYF. The CDR3 DNA sequence: TGTGCCAGCAGTTTATCGATCCGGGAATCCTACGAGCAGTACTTC.

The chain combines TRBV21-1 with TRBJ1-2. TRBV21-1 corresponds to a pseudogene. CDR3 length equals 13 residues. CDR3 region: CASSNRGACGYTF. The CDR3 DNA sequence: TGTGCCAGCAGCAACCGGGGGGCCTGTGGCTACACCTTC.

The V and J genes are TRBV7-3 and TRBJ2-3; 13 bases match TRBD2. V lost 1 base and J lost 4; bases outside the gene matches: 2. The CDR3 is 16 amino acids. Looked up from germline, CDR1 is SGHTA and CDR2 is FQGTGA. CDR3 residues: CASSLMGLAGPDTQYF. The CDR3 DNA is TGTGCCAGCAGCTTAATGGGACTAGCGGGGCCAGATACGCAGTATTTT.

CDR3 loop: CASSGSTGGYSNQPQHF. CDR3 nucleotides: TGTGCCAGTAGTGGGTCTACAGGTGGTTATAGCAATCAGCCCCAGCATTTT. This chain joins TRBV19 and TRBJ1-5; D may be TRBD1 (5 bases). Germline CDR1 reads LNHDA; CDR2 reads SQIVND (reference sequence). This CDR3 comprises 17 residues. V lost 5 bases to trimming and J lost 0 bases, with 17 bases between them.

The J gene is TRBJ2-1, the V gene TRBV11-2; D remains ambiguous. The V end lost 4 bases, the J end lost 1 base, and 14 bases lay between the germline ends. CDR1 is SGHAT, CDR2 FQNNGV, per germline. The CDR3 has 16 residues. CDR3 nucleotides: TGTGCCAGCAGCTCCGAAGGAGTAGGATCCTACAATGAGCAGTTCTTC. Translation: CASSSEGVGSYNEQFF.

The rearrangement links TRBV2 to TRBJ2-3; D might be TRBD2 (6 bases). CDR1 is SNHLY and CDR2 is FYNNEI in the germline V gene. V was clipped by 3 bases and J by 0 bases, with 13 bases between them. This CDR3 has 16 residues. The CDR3 here is CASSEIGGVSTDTQYF. For the CDR3, the DNA is TGTGCCAGCAGTGAGATAGGCGGGGTAAGCACAGATACGCAGTATTTT. Looking up the rest from reference TRBV2 and TRBJ2-3 gives the full variable domain: EPEVTQTPSHQVTQMGQEVILRCVPISNHLYFYWYRQILGQKVEFLVSFYNNEISEKSEIFDDQFSVERPDGSNFTLKIRSTKLEDSAMYFCASSEIGGVSTDTQYFGPGTRLTVL.

The V gene is TRBV10-2, the J gene TRBJ2-7; a weak D match, TRBD2 (5 bases). This CDR3 has 14 residues. V lost 6 bases and J lost 3, with 15 bases in between. Germline-derived CDR1 and CDR2 are WSHSY and SAAADI. For the CDR3, the DNA is TGCGCCAGCAGAGTTCTTACTAGTAACTACGAGCAGTACTTC. Amino acids: CASRVLTSNYEQYF.

The gene calls are TRBV6-1 and TRBJ2-6; D unresolved. From germline, CDR1 is MNHNS and CDR2 SASEGT. V lost 2 bases and J lost 2, with 7 bases in between. This CDR3 has 15 residues. Here the CDR3 reads CASSELGAGANVLTF. The CDR3 nucleotides are TGTGCCAGCAGTGAACTAGGAGCTGGGGCCAACGTCCTGACTTTC.

V gene TRBV27 combines with J gene TRBJ2-7; 7 nucleotides match TRBD1. The V gene end was trimmed by 3 bases and the J gene end by 4 bases; junction bases not matched to a gene: 6. The germline V gene has CDR1 MNHEY and CDR2 SMNVEV (reference sequence). This CDR3 comprises 14 residues. The CDR3 loop reads CASSFQGGGYEQYF. CDR3 nucleotides: TGTGCCAGCAGTTTTCAAGGGGGCGGGTACGAGCAGTACTTC.

The chain combines TRBV5-1 with TRBJ1-2; D call uncertain. CDR3 length equals 13 residues. Between the trimmed V and J ends, which lost 0 bases and 7 bases, there was a span of 10 bases. Germline lookup yields CDR1 SGHRS and CDR2 YFSETQ. The CDR3 region has the DNA TGCGCCAGCAGCTTGGACCCCGGGGTTGGCTACACCTTC. It codes for CASSLDPGVGYTF.

The chain combines TRBV6-5 with TRBJ1-5; 7 bases map to TRBD1. Germline V CDR1 and CDR2: MNHEY, SVGAGI. V was clipped by 5 bases and J by 7 bases; unmatched bases: 11. The CDR3 contains 15 residues. For the CDR3, the DNA is TGTGCCAGCAGTAGCAAAGGGGGCGCAAACCAGCCCCAGCATTTT. It specifies CASSSKGGANQPQHF.

The rearrangement links TRBV4-1 to TRBJ2-2; D is undetermined. The CDR3 totals 18 residues. CDR1 and CDR2 (germline): MGHRA, YSYEKL. V was cut by 0 bases and J by 0 bases, with 14 bases left in between. CDR3 in amino acids: CASSQDMARPPNTGELFF. The CDR3 DNA follows: TGCGCCAGCAGCCAAGATATGGCTAGACCTCCGAACACCGGGGAGCTGTTTTTT.

J is TRBJ1-4 and V is TRBV14; 11 bases are shared with TRBD1. The germline V gene has CDR1 SGHDN and CDR2 FVKESK. This CDR3 has 15 residues. The junction had 3 bases not matched to a gene; V was cut back by 4 bases and J by 5 bases. This CDR3 is CASSPWTGGNEKLFF. Written as DNA, the CDR3 is TGTGCCAGCAGCCCGTGGACAGGGGGCAATGAAAAACTGTTTTTT.

The genes are TRBV27 and TRBJ1-2, with D possibly matching TRBD1 (6 bases). This CDR3 spans 17 amino acids. The V gene lost 5 bases and the J gene lost 4 bases, with 23 bases spanning the gap. Germline V gene data show CDR1 as MNHEY and CDR2 as SMNVEV (reference sequence). The CDR3 coding sequence is TGTGCCAGCAGTCCCGGGGTTAAGGGGGAGAAGGGCTATGGCTACACCTTC. It is translated as CASSPGVKGEKGYGYTF.